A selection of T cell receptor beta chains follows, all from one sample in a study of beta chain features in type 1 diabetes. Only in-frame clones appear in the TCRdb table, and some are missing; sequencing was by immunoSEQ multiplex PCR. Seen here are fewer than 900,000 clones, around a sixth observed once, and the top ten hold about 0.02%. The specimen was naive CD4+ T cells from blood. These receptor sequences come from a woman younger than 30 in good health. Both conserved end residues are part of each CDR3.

CDR3aa: CASSQAGLAGVSNTGELFF
v_gene: TRBV4-3

CDR3aa: CASSLSGNSGYTF
v_gene: TRBV7-2

CDR3aa: CASSVSSGREHF
v_gene: TRBV7-9

CDR3aa: CASSPHRRTVYNEQFF
v_gene: TRBV28

CDR3aa: CASRGLAGGAEQFF
v_gene: TRBV19

CDR3aa: CASSPPGTGAFYGYTF
v_gene: TRBV18

CDR3aa: CASSSGYTIYF
v_gene: TRBV9

CDR3aa: CASSVVGTGGSETQYF
v_gene: TRBV9

CDR3aa: CASRFEGGYEQYF
v_gene: TRBV28

CDR3aa: CSARENGYTF
v_gene: TRBV20-1

CDR3aa: CASSLRQGWNQPQHF
v_gene: TRBV5-6